These 24 T cell receptor beta chains came from one sample sequenced in a study of blood T cell repertoires in COVID-19. Sequenced by immunoSEQ multiplex PCR; TCRdb stores in-frame clones only, minus some. Found here are over 350,000 clones, around nine tenths of them singletons; the top ten hold about 1.2%. The sequenced sample consisted of PBMCs or T cells enriched from blood (not recorded which). These TCRs come from a young woman who had recovered from COVID-19.

In its sample, this clone was seen a few times. This sequence joins TRBV4-1 and TRBJ1-5; 9 nucleotides line up with TRBD1. V was clipped by 3 bases and J by 4 bases; unmatched bases: 1. The germline V gene encodes CDR1 MGHRA and CDR2 YSYEKL. This CDR3 region has 14 residues. CDR3 in DNA: TGCGCCAGCAGCCAGGGACAGGGTAATCAGCCCCAGCATTTT. It translates to CASSQGQGNQPQHF.

The chain carries TRBV6-6 and TRBJ2-6, with 9 bases that match TRBD2. Germline trimming cut 7 bases from V and 2 bases from J; bases unmatched to any gene: 6. Germline V CDR1 and CDR2: MNHNY, SVGAGI (reference sequence). The CDR3 runs 16 residues. The CDR3 region has the DNA TGTGCCAGCAACGCGGGGGGGGGCACTGGGGCCAACGTCCTGACTTTC. Amino acid sequence: CASNAGGGTGANVLTF.

The chain joins TRBV6-1 to TRBJ1-6, with 9 bases lining up with TRBD1. Germline trimming cut 3 bases from V and 4 bases from J; bases unmatched to any gene: 16. CDR1 is MNHNS and CDR2 is SASEGT in the germline V gene. The CDR3 sequence is 20 residues long. This chain's CDR3 is CASSEFWTGDGVRYNSPLHF. CDR3 in DNA: TGTGCCAGCAGTGAGTTCTGGACAGGGGATGGGGTAAGATATAATTCACCCCTCCACTTT.

The chain is built from TRBV11-3 and TRBJ2-5; weak D call: TRBD1 (6 bases). The CDR3 has 15 amino acids. Trimming shortened V by 0 bases and J by 2 bases, and 10 bases separated the two germline ends. CDR1 and CDR2 from the germline V gene are SGHNT and YENEEA. The DNA of the CDR3 is TGTGCCAGCAGCTTAGATGAAGGACAGCAAGAGACCCAGTACTTC. Protein sequence: CASSLDEGQQETQYF.

The gene calls are TRBV18 and TRBJ1-2; 8 nucleotides align to TRBD1. V dropped 2 bases and J dropped 4; count of bases not matched to a gene: 6. CDR3 length equals 15 residues. Germline CDR1 KGHSH, CDR2 LQKENI. The CDR3 reads CASSPSGGKGYGYTF. The CDR3 nucleotides read TGTGCCAGCTCACCATCAGGGGGCAAAGGCTATGGCTACACCTTC. Combining the CDR3 with reference TRBV18 and TRBJ1-2 gives the whole variable domain NAGVMQNPRHLVRRRGQEARLRCSPMKGHSHVYWYRQLPEEGLKFMVYLQKENIIDESGMPKERFSAEFPKEGPSILRIQQVVRGDSAAYFCASSPSGGKGYGYTFGSGTRLTVV.

This clone has more than one count but fewer than ten. Other DNA sequences of this sample code for an identical CDR3. The V gene is TRBV25-1, the J gene TRBJ1-5; D is possibly TRBD1 (5 bases). Germline CDR1 and CDR2: MGHDK and SYGVNS. V lost 4 bases and J 1 base, leaving 5 bases between the germline ends. The CDR3 totals 13 residues. Here the CDR3 reads CASSAGSNQPQHF. The DNA for the CDR3 is TGTGCCAGCAGTGCAGGGAGCAATCAGCCCCAGCATTTT. The whole variable domain, remainder taken from reference TRBV25-1 and TRBJ1-5, is EADIYQTPRYLVIGTGKKITLECSQTMGHDKMYWYQQDPGMELHLIHYSYGVNSTEKGDLSSESTVSRIRTEHFPLTLESARPSHTSQYLCASSAGSNQPQHFGDGTRLSIL.

The chain is built from TRBV27 and TRBJ2-2; 13 nucleotides match TRBD2. The trim removed 2 bases at V and 10 bases at J, leaving 13 bases unmatched. The germline V gene has CDR1 MNHEY and CDR2 SMNVEV (reference sequence). This CDR3 region has 18 residues. The CDR3 sequence is CASSLEMGLAGTWEELFF. CDR3 nucleotides: TGTGCCAGCAGTTTAGAAATGGGACTAGCGGGGACTTGGGAGGAGCTGTTTTTT.

This chain connects TRBV6-4 to TRBJ2-1, with 8 nucleotides matching TRBD1. Germline CDR1 MRHNA, CDR2 SNTAGT. The CDR3 loop spans 13 amino acids. J lost 6 bases, V lost 5 bases, and 3 bases had no gene match. CDR3 residues: CASSQQGGNEQFF. CDR3 coding DNA: TGTGCCAGCAGTCAACAGGGGGGCAATGAGCAGTTCTTC.

V usage is TRBV9 and J usage is TRBJ1-2, with D unclear. Trimming shortened V by 0 bases and J by 0 bases, and 12 bases separated the two germline ends. From germline, CDR1 is SGDLS and CDR2 YYNGEE. The CDR3 has 16 amino acids. For the CDR3, the DNA is TGTGCCAGCAGCGTAGAGGCAGGAGGAGCTAACTATGGCTACACCTTC. Its protein product is CASSVEAGGANYGYTF.

The chain employs TRBV6-5 and TRBJ1-5; 9 bases align to TRBD1. The CDR3 totals 14 residues. Germline loops: CDR1 MNHEY, CDR2 SVGAGI. After removal of 7 bases from V and 7 bases from J, the junction contained 8 bases not matched to a gene. The CDR3 region has the DNA TGTGCCAGCATTAAGAGACAGGGGGAACAGCCCCAGCATTTT. This gives the protein CASIKRQGEQPQHF.

The chain links TRBV5-1 to TRBJ2-3; TRBD1 agrees at 8 bases. CDR1 and CDR2 from the germline V gene are SGHRS and YFSETQ. This CDR3 region has 15 residues. Trimming removed 4 bases from V and 2 bases from J; junction bases left unmatched: 6. This CDR3 is CASSPGGSDTDTQYF. For the CDR3, the DNA is TGCGCCAGCAGCCCAGGGGGCTCGGACACAGATACGCAGTATTTT.

V usage is TRBV20-1 and J usage is TRBJ2-1; no clear D gene. In germline, CDR1 is DFQATT, CDR2 SNEGSKA (reference sequence). Trimming shortened V by 7 bases and J by 4 bases, and 8 bases separated the two germline ends. The CDR3 runs 11 residues. In nucleotides, the CDR3 is TGCAGTGTACAGAAGTACAATGAGCAGTTCTTC. This codes for CSVQKYNEQFF.

In its sample, this clone was seen a few times. The rearrangement joins TRBV4-3 to TRBJ2-2, with D tentatively TRBD2 (6 bases). Looked up from germline, CDR1 is LGHNA and CDR2 is YSLEER. This CDR3 is built from 15 residues. V was clipped by 3 bases and J by 1 base, with 9 bases between them. The DNA of the CDR3 is TGCGCCAGCAGCCAGGACTACCGGAACACCGGGGAGCTGTTTTTT. Encoded protein: CASSQDYRNTGELFF.

The rearrangement links TRBV9 to TRBJ1-1; D is unresolved. CDR1 and CDR2 (germline): SGDLS, YYNGEE. The CDR3 consists of 14 residues. V lost 0 bases, J lost 4 bases, and 10 bases lay in between. CDR3 residues: CASSVALGRTEAFF. In nucleotides, the CDR3 is TGTGCCAGCAGCGTAGCTTTGGGCCGCACTGAAGCTTTCTTT.

The chain links TRBV27 to TRBJ2-3; tentative D call: TRBD1 (5 bases). The CDR3 has 15 amino acids. Trimming pared 4 bases from V and 3 bases from J, leaving 14 bases between. Germline V gene lookup returns CDR1 MNHEY and CDR2 SMNVEV (reference sequence). The CDR3 sequence: CASSSRVERTDTQYF. The CDR3 region has the DNA TGTGCCAGCAGTTCCAGGGTAGAGAGGACAGATACGCAGTATTTT.

The V gene is TRBV19, the J gene TRBJ2-5; TRBD1 is a possible D gene (6 bases). V lost 1 base and J 5 bases, leaving 11 bases between the germline ends. Per germline, CDR1 LNHDA and CDR2 SQIVND (reference sequence). The CDR3 has 14 amino acids. The CDR3 nucleotides are TGTGCCAGTAGTATAGGTTGGGGGCGGGAGACCCAGTACTTC. Its translation is CASSIGWGRETQYF.

The V call is TRBV6-5, the J call TRBJ1-2, with D unclear. The CDR3 is made up of 15 amino acids. Germline CDR1 MNHEY, CDR2 SVGAGI. V shed 4 bases and J shed 3 bases, with 15 bases lying between them. CDR3 in amino acids: CASSSMEASYYGYTF. Written as DNA, the CDR3 is TGTGCCAGCAGTTCGATGGAGGCATCCTACTATGGCTACACCTTC.

CDR3 bases: TGTGCCAGCAGTAGGACTAGCGGGGGGGGATCCAATGAGCAGTTCTTC. As protein: CASSRTSGGGSNEQFF. The chain recombines TRBV2 with TRBJ2-1; TRBD2 matches at 15 bases. This CDR3 region has 16 residues. V dropped 5 bases and J dropped 6; count of bases not matched to a gene: 5. Germline loops: CDR1 SNHLY, CDR2 FYNNEI.

This chain joins TRBV7-6 and TRBJ1-1, with a possible D match to TRBD1 (5 bases). The CDR3 contains 14 residues. Germline CDR1 and CDR2: SGHVS and FNYEAQ. Trimming stripped 5 bases from V and 6 bases from J, with 16 bases between. CDR3 sequence reads: CASSPAGFFAEAFF. In DNA form, the CDR3 reads TGTGCCAGCAGCCCTGCAGGGTTCTTTGCTGAAGCTTTCTTT.

The J gene is TRBJ2-3, the V gene TRBV7-2; 13 bases match TRBD2. Germline V gene sequence: CDR1 SGHTA, CDR2 FQGNSA. J gave up 3 bases and V 5 bases, and 8 bases lay outside the gene matches. The CDR3 runs to 17 residues. The chain's CDR3 is CASSPKGLAGSTDTQYF. As DNA, the CDR3 is TGTGCCAGCAGCCCGAAGGGACTAGCGGGGTCTACAGATACGCAGTATTTT.

V is TRBV9 and J is TRBJ2-3, with D perhaps TRBD1 (8 bases). The CDR3 length is 18 residues. The germline CDR1 and CDR2 sequences are SGDLS and YYNGEE. Trimming took 1 base from V and 4 from J, leaving 22 bases between them. CDR3 residues: CASSVSSGGQGAADTQYF. Written as DNA, the CDR3 is TGTGCCAGCAGCGTATCCTCGGGGGGTCAGGGGGCCGCAGATACGCAGTATTTT.

This chain connects TRBV27 to TRBJ2-3, with D possibly matching TRBD2 (5 bases). V was shortened by 0 bases and J by 6 bases, with 10 bases between the two germline ends. CDR1 is MNHEY and CDR2 is SMNVEV in the germline V gene (reference sequence). CDR3 length equals 14 residues. For the CDR3, the DNA is TGTGCCAGCAGTTTATCGGGGAGCCGGGATACGCAGTATTTT. It codes for CASSLSGSRDTQYF.

This chain joins TRBV19 and TRBJ1-1, with 10 positions matching TRBD1. Per germline, CDR1 LNHDA and CDR2 SQIVND (reference sequence). The ends lost 7 bases at V and 5 bases at J; junction bases unmatched: 4. The CDR3 has 13 amino acids. The chain's CDR3 is CASMGQGYTEAFF. The DNA for the CDR3 is TGTGCCAGTATGGGACAGGGGTATACTGAAGCTTTCTTT.

For the CDR3, the DNA is TGTGCCAGCAGCTTGCCCAATGTGCGATCAGATACGCAGTATTTT. Its protein product is CASSLPNVRSDTQYF. V is TRBV7-2 and J is TRBJ2-3, with D unresolved. Germline CDR1 reads SGHTA; CDR2 reads FQGNSA. Deletions cut 3 bases from V and 4 bases from J, with 14 bases between. This CDR3 has 15 amino acids.